This T cell receptor (beta chain) was recorded in a study of shared clonotypes between healthy human individuals. For the study at large: Samples came from two female and three male donors aged 18 to 49.

Here immunoSEQ multiplex PCR was the method, and the copy in TCRdb shows in-frame clones only, minus some. The data hold approximately 2.4 million clones, with 95% observed a single time. This clone was counted once. Trimming shortened V by 6 bases and J by 1 base, and 9 bases separated the two germline ends. Per the germline V gene, CDR1 is MNHEY and CDR2 is SVGAGI. The CDR3 sequence is 13 residues long. Healthy adults negative for HIV, lacking recent acute infections or vaccinations, served as donors. The sequencing sample was made of naive CD4+ T cells sorted from blood. Subset described: CD45RA+ positively selected. This TCR was recovered from a young man in good health. The rearrangement joins TRBV6-5 to TRBJ1-1, with no clear D. The CDR3 DNA follows: TGTGCCAGCAGATACCAAAAGAACACTGAAGCTTTCTTT. It translates to CASRYQKNTEAFF.